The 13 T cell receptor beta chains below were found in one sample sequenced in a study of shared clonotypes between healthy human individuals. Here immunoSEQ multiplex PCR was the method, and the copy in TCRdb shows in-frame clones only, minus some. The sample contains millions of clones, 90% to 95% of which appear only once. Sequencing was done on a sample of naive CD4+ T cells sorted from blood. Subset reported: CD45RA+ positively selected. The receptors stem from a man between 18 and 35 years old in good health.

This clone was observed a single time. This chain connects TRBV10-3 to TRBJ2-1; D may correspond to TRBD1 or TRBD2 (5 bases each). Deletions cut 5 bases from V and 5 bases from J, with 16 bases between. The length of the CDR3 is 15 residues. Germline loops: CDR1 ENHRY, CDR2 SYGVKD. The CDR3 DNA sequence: TGTGCCATCAGTAACAGGAGAGAGACTAACAATGAGCAGTTCTTC. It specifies CAISNRRETNNEQFF.

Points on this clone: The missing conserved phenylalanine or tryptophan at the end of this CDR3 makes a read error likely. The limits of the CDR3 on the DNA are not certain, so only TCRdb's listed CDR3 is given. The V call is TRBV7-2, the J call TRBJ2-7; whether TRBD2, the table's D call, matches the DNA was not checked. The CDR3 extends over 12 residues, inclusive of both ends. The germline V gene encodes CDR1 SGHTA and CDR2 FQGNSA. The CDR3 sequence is CASNLLGGALNL.

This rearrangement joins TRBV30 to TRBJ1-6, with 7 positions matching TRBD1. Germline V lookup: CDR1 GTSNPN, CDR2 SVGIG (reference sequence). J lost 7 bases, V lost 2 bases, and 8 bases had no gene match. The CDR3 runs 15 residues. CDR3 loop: CAWSQTTGWNSPLHF. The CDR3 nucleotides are TGTGCCTGGAGTCAGACGACAGGGTGGAATTCACCCCTCCACTTT.

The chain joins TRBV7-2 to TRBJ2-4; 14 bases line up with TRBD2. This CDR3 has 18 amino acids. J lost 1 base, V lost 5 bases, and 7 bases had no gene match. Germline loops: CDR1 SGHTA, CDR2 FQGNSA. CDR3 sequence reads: CASSLGTSGSSAKNIQYF. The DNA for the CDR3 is TGTGCCAGCAGCCTGGGGACTAGCGGGAGTTCGGCCAAAAACATTCAGTACTTC.

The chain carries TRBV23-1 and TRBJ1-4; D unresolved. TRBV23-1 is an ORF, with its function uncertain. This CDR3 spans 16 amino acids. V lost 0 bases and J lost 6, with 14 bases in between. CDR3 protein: CASSQSRPHPDEKLFF. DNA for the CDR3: TGCGCCAGCAGTCAATCGAGGCCGCACCCGGATGAAAAACTGTTTTTT.

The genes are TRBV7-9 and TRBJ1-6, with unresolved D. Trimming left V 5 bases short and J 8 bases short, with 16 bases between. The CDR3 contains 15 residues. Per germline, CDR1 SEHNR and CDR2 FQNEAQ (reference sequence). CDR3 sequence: CASSPHPKNDSPLHF. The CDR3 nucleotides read TGTGCCAGCAGCCCCCACCCCAAAAATGATTCACCCCTCCACTTT.

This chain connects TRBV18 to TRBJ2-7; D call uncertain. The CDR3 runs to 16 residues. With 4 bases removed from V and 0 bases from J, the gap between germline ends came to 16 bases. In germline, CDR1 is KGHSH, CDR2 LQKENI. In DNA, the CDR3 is TGTGCCAGCTCACTGAAGGCGGCAGGAAGCTCCTACGAGCAGTACTTC. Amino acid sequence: CASSLKAAGSSYEQYF.

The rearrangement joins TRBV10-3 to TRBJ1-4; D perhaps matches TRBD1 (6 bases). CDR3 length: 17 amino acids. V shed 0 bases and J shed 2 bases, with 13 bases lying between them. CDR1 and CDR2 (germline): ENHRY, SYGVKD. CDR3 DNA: TGTGCCATCAGTGAGTCGGGTGGGACATCGACTAATGAAAAACTGTTTTTT. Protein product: CAISESGGTSTNEKLFF.

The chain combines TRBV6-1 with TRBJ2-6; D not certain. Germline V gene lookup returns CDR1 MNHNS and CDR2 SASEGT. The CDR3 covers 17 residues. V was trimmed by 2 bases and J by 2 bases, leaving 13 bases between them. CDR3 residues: CASSELWQVAGANVLTF. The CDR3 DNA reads TGTGCCAGCAGTGAACTATGGCAGGTGGCTGGGGCCAACGTCCTGACTTTC.

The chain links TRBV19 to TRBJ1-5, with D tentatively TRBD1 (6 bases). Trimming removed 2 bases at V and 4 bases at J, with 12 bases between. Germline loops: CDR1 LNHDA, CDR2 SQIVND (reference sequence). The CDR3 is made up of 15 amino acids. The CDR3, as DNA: TGTGCCAGTAGTATATCGGGAGACAGGAATCAGCCCCAGCATTTT. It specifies CASSISGDRNQPQHF.

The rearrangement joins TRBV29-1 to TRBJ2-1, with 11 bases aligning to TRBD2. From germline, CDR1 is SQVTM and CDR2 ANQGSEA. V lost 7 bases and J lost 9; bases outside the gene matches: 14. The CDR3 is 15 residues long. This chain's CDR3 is CSATYSGRALAEQFF. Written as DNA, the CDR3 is TGCAGCGCCACGTATAGCGGGAGGGCCCTTGCTGAGCAGTTCTTC.

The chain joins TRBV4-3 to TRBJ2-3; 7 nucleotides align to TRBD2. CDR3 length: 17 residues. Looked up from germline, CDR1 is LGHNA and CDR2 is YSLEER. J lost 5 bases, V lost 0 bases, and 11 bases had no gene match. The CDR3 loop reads CASSQDPAGALRDTQYF. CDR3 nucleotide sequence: TGCGCCAGCAGCCAAGATCCGGCGGGAGCTTTGCGAGATACGCAGTATTTT.

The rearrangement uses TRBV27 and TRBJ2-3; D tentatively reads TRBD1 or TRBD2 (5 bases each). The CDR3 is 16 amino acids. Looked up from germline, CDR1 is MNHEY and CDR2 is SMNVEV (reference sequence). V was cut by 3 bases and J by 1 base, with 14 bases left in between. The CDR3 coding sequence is TGTGCCAGCAGTTTGGGGTGGGGGAAAGGCACAGATACGCAGTATTTT. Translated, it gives CASSLGWGKGTDTQYF.